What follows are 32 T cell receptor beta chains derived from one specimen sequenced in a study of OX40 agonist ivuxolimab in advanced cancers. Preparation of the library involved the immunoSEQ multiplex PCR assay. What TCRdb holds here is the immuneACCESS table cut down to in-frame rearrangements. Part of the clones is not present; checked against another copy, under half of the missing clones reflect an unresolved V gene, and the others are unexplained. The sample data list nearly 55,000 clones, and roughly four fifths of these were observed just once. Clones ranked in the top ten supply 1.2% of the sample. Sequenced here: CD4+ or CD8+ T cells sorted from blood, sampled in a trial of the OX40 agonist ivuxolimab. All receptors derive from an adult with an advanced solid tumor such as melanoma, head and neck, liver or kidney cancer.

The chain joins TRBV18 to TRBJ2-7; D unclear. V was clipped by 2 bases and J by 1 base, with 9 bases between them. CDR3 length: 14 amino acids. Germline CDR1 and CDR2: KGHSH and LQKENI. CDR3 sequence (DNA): TGTGCCAGCTCACCAATTCCCAGATCCTACGAGCAGTACTTC. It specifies CASSPIPRSYEQYF.

The CDR3 sequence: CASSSDRGRLGYTF. CDR3 sequence (DNA): TGCGCCAGCAGCTCGGACAGGGGGCGCTTAGGCTACACCTTC. The chain has TRBV5-1 and TRBJ1-2, with TRBD1 matching 11 bases. The V gene's germline CDR1 is SGHRS and CDR2 YFSETQ. Germline trimming cut 3 bases from V and 8 bases from J; bases unmatched to any gene: 6. CDR3 length equals 14 residues.

The CDR3 protein is CASNAPLRGTGELFF. CDR3 nucleotides: TGTGCCAGCAATGCCCCCTTACGGGGCACCGGGGAGCTGTTTTTT. The rearrangement joins TRBV6-1 to TRBJ2-2, with D perhaps TRBD2 (5 bases). This CDR3 has 15 residues. The germline gives CDR1 MNHNS, CDR2 SASEGT. V was cut by 7 bases and J by 4 bases, with 16 bases left in between.

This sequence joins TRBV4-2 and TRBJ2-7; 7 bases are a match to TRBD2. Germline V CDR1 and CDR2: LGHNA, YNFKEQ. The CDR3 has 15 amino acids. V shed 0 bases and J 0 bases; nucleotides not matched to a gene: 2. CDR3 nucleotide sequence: TGTGCCAGCAGCCAAGATGGCGGGAGCTCCTACGAGCAGTACTTC. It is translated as CASSQDGGSSYEQYF.

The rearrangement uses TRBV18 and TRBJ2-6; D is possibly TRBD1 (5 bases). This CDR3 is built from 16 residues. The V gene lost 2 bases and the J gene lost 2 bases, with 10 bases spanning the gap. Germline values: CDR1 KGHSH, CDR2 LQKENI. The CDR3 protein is CASSPSVRAGANVLTF. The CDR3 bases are TGTGCCAGCTCACCATCAGTCAGGGCTGGGGCCAACGTCCTGACTTTC.

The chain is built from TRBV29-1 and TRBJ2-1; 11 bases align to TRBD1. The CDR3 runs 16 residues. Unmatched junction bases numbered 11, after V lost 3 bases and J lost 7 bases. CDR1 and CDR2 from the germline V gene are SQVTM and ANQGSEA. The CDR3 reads CSVDGFRTGGKNEQFF. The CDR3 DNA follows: TGCAGCGTTGATGGTTTCCGGACAGGGGGCAAAAATGAGCAGTTCTTC.

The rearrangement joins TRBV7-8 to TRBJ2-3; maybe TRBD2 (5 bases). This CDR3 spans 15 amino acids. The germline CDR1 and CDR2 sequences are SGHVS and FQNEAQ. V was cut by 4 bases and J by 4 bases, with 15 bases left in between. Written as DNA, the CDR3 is TGTGCCAGCAGCTCAAGCGGAAATCAGGCAGATACGCAGTATTTT. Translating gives CASSSSGNQADTQYF. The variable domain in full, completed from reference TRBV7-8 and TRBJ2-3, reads GAGVSQSPRYKVAKRGQDVALRCDPISGHVSLFWYQQALGQGPEFLTYFQNEAQLDKSGLPSDRFFAERPEGSVSTLKIQRTQQEDSAVYLCASSSSGNQADTQYFGPGTRLTVL.

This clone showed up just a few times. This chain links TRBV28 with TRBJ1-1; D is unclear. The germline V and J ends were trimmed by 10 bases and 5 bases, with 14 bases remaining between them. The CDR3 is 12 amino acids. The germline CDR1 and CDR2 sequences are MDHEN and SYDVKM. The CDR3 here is CATGPAETEAFF. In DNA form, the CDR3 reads TGTGCCACCGGGCCCGCGGAGACTGAAGCTTTCTTT. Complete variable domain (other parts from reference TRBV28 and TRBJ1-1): DVKVTQSSRYLVKRTGEKVFLECVQDMDHENMFWYRQDPGLGLRLIYFSYDVKMKEKGDIPEGYSVSREKKERFSLILESASTNQTSMYLCATGPAETEAFFGQGTRLTVV.

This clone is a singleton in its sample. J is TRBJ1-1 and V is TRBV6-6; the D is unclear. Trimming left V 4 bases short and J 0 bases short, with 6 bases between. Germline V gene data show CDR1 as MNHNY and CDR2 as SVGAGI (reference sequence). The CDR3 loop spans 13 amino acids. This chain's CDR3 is CASSFMMNTEAFF. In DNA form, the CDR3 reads TGTGCCAGCAGTTTCATGATGAACACTGAAGCTTTCTTT.

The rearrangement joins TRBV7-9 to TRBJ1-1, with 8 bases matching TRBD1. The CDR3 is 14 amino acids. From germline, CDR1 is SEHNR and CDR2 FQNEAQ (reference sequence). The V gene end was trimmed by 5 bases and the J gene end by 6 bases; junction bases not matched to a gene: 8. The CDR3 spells CASSPGTGGAEAFF. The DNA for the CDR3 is TGTGCCAGCAGCCCGGGAACAGGGGGAGCTGAAGCTTTCTTT.

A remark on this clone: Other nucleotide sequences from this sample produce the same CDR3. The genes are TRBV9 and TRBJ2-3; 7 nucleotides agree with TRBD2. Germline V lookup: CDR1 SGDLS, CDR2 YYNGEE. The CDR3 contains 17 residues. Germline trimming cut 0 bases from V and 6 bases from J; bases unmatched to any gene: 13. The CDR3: CASSVALGGSGEDTQYF. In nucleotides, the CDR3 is TGTGCCAGCAGCGTAGCCCTCGGGGGGAGTGGTGAGGATACGCAGTATTTT.

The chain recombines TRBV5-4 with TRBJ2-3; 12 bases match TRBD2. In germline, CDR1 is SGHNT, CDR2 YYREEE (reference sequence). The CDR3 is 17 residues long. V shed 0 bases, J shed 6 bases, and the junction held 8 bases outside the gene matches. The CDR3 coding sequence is TGTGCCAGCAGCTTGGTGCTAGCGGGAGGGTATGGGGATACGCAGTATTTT. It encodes CASSLVLAGGYGDTQYF.

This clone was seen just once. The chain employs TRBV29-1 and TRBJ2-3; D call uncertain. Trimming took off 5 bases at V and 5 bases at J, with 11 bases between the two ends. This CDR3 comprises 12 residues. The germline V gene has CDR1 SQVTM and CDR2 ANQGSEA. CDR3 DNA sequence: TGCAGCGTTCAACTCACTGGAGATACGCAGTATTTT. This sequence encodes CSVQLTGDTQYF.

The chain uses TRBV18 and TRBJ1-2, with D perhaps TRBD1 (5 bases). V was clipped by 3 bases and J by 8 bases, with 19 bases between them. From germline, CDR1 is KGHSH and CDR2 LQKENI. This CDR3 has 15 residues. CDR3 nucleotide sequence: TGTGCCAGCTCACCCGGCGGGACGACGAGAAAAGGCTACACCTTC. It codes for CASSPGGTTRKGYTF.

CDR3 region: CASSPPRQGSAGETQYF. The CDR3 nucleotides read TGTGCCAGCTCACCACCCCGCCAGGGGAGTGCTGGGGAGACCCAGTACTTC. The chain couples TRBV18 to TRBJ2-5, with TRBD1 as a possible D gene (6 bases). The V gene's germline CDR1 is KGHSH and CDR2 LQKENI. The CDR3 extends over 17 amino acids. Deletions cut 0 bases from V and 5 bases from J, with 19 bases between.

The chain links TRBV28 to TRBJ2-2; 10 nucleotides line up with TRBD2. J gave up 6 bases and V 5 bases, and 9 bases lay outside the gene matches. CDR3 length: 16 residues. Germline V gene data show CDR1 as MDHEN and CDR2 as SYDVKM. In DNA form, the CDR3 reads TGTGCCAGCAGTGCCCGGGCTAGCGGGAGCCCCGGGGAGCTGTTTTTT. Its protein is CASSARASGSPGELFF.

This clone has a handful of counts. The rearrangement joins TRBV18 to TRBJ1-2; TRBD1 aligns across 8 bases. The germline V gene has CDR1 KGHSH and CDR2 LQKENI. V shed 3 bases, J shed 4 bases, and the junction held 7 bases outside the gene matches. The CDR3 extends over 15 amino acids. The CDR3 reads CASSPGQANFYGYTF. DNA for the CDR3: TGTGCCAGCTCACCGGGACAGGCGAACTTCTATGGCTACACCTTC.

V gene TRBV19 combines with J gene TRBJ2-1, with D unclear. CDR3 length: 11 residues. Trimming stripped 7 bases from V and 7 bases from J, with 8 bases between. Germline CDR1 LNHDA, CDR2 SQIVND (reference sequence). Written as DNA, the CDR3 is TGTGCCAGTACCAAGAGGAATGAGCAGTTCTTC. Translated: CASTKRNEQFF.

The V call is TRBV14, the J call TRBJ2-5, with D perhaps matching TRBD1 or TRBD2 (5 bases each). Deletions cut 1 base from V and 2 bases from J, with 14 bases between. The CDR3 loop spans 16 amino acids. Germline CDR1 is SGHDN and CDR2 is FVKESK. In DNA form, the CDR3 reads TGTGCCAGCAGCCAAGTCGGGGCGGTGGGGCAAGAGACCCAGTACTTC. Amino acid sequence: CASSQVGAVGQETQYF.

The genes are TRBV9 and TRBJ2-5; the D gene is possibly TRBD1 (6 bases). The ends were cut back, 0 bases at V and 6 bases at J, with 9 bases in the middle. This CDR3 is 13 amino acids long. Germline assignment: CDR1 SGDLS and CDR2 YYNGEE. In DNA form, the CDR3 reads TGTGCCAGCAGCGTAGCTCAGGGGCAGACCCAGTACTTC. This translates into CASSVAQGQTQYF.

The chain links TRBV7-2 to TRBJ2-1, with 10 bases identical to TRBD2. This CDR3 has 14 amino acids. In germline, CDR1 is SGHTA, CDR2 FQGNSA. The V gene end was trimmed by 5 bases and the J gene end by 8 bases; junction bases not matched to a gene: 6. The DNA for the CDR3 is TGTGCCAGCAGCCCCTCGACTAGCGGGTATGAGCAGTTCTTC. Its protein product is CASSPSTSGYEQFF.

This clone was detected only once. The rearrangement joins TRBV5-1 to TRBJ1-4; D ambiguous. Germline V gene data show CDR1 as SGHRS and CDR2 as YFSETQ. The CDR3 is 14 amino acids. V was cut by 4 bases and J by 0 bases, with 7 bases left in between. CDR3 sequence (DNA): TGCGCCAGCAGCCCCACAACAACTAATGAAAAACTGTTTTTT. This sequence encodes CASSPTTTNEKLFF. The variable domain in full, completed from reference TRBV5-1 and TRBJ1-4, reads KAGVTQTPRYLIKTRGQQVTLSCSPISGHRSVSWYQQTPGQGLQFLFEYFSETQRNKGNFPGRFSGRQFSNSRSEMNVSTLELGDSALYLCASSPTTTNEKLFFGSGTQLSVL.

CDR3 loop: CASSAGQREGIETQYF. The CDR3 nucleotides are TGCGCCAGCAGTGCGGGACAGCGGGAGGGCATAGAGACCCAGTACTTC. V gene TRBV10-1 combines with J gene TRBJ2-5; 10 bases match TRBD2. Germline V gene data show CDR1 as WNHNN and CDR2 as SYGVQD (reference sequence). The CDR3 loop spans 16 amino acids. Losses at the gene ends were 4 bases for V and 4 bases for J; bases not matched to a gene: 9.

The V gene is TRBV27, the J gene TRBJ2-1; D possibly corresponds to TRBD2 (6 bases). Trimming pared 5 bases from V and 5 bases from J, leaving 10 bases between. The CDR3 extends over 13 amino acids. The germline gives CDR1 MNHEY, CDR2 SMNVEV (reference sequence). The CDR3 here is CASSTGLNNEQFF. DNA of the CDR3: TGTGCCAGCAGTACTGGACTAAACAATGAGCAGTTCTTC.

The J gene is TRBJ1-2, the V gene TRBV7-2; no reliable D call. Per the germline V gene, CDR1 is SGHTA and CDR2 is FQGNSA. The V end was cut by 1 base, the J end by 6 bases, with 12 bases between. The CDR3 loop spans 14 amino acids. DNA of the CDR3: TGTGCCAGCAGCTTAGGGTCCCGGGCGAATGGCTACACCTTC. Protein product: CASSLGSRANGYTF. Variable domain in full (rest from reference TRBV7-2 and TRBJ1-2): GAGVSQSPSNKVTEKGKDVELRCDPISGHTALYWYRQSLGQGLEFLIYFQGNSAPDKSGLPSDRFSAERTGGSVSTLTIQRTQQEDSAVYLCASSLGSRANGYTFGSGTRLTVV.

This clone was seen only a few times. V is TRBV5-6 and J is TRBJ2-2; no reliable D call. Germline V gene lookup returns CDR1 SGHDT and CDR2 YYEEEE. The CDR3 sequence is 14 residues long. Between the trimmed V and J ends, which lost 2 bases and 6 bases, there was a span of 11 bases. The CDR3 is CASSLFILAGELFF. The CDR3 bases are TGTGCCAGCAGCTTATTTATTCTGGCCGGGGAGCTGTTTTTT.

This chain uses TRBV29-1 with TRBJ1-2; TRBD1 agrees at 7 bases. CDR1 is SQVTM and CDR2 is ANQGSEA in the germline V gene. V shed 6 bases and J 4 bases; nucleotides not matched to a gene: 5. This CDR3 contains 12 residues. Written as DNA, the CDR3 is TGCAGCGTCGATGACAGGGCCTATGGCTACACCTTC. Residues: CSVDDRAYGYTF. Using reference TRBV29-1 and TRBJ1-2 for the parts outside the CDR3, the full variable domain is SAVISQKPSRDICQRGTSLTIQCQVDSQVTMMFWYRQQPGQSLTLIATANQGSEATYESGFVIDKFPISRPNLTFSTLTVSNMSPEDSSIYLCSVDDRAYGYTFGSGTRLTVV.

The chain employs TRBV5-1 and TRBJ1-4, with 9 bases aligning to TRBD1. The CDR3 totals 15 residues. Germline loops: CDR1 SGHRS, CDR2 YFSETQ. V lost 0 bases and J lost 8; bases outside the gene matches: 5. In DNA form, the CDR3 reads TGCGCCAGCAGCTTGGCACAGGGGGCAGGGGAAAAACTGTTTTTT. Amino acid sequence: CASSLAQGAGEKLFF.

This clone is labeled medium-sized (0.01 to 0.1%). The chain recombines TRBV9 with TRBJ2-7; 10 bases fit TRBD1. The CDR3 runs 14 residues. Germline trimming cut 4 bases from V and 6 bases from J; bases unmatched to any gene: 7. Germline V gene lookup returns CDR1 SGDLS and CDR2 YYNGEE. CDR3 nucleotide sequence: TGTGCCAGCAGCCTAGGGACAGGGGAGGGCGAGCAGTACTTC. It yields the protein CASSLGTGEGEQYF.

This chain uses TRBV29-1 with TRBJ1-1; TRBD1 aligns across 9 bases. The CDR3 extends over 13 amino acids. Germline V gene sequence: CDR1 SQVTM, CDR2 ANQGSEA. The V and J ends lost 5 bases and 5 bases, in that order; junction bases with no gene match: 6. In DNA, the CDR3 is TGCAGCGTTCTGAGACAGGGGGGGACTGAAGCTTTCTTT. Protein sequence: CSVLRQGGTEAFF.

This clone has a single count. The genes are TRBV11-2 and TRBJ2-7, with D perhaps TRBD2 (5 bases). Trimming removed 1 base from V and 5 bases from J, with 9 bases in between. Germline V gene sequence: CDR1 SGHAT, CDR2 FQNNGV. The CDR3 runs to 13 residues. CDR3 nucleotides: TGTGCCAGCAGCTTAGGAAGGGAGAACGAGCAGTACTTC. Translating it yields CASSLGRENEQYF.

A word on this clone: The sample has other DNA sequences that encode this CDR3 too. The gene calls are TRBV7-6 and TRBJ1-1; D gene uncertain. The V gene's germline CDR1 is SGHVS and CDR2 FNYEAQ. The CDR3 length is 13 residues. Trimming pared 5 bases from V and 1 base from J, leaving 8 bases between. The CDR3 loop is CASSRDQNTEAFF. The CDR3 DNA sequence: TGTGCCAGCAGCCGAGACCAGAACACTGAAGCTTTCTTT. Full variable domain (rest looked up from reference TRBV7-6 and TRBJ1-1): GAGVSQSPRYKVTKRGQDVALRCDPISGHVSLYWYRQALGQGPEFLTYFNYEAQQDKSGLPNDRFSAERPEGSISTLTIQRTEQRDSAMYRCASSRDQNTEAFFGQGTRLTVV.